Listed below are T cell receptor beta chains from one sample, sequenced in a study of early stage breast cancer tumors. Here immunoSEQ multiplex PCR was the method, and the copy in TCRdb shows in-frame clones only, minus some. This repertoire shows roughly 30,000 clones, more than 65% found once; its top ten account for over 9%. The sample consisted of breast tumor tissue. The receptors here all came from a person in their thirties with breast cancer. The CDR3 runs from the conserved cysteine through the conserved F or W. D genes are given only for firm matches. Only part of the rows carry a size: once, few, many, or a class if the clone is expanded.

v_gene	j_gene	d_gene	abundance	CDR3nt	CDR3aa
TRBV21-1	TRBJ2-1	-	few	TGTGCCAGCGACAGTGAGCAGTTCTTC	CASDSEQFF
TRBV12-5	TRBJ1-1	-	few	TGTGCTAGTGGTTTGAGTTTGATGAACACTGAAGCTTTCTTT	CASGLSLMNTEAFF
TRBV4-1	TRBJ2-3	TRBD2	once	TGCGCCAGCAGCCAGGAGGGGACTAGCGGGATCCCAAGTGCAGATACGCAGTATTTT	CASSQEGTSGIPSADTQYF
TRBV7-7	TRBJ2-1	-	-	TGTGCCAGCAGCCCGTCCAGTAACAATGAGCAGTTCTTC	CASSPSSNNEQFF
TRBV4-1	TRBJ2-7	-	-	TGCGCCAGCAGCCAATTCTACGAGCAGTACTTC	CASSQFYEQYF
TRBV6-5	TRBJ2-7	-	-	TGTGCCAGCACCCGCCGGGGGGCAGCCTACGAGCAGTACTTC	CASTRRGAAYEQYF
TRBV5-1	TRBJ1-2	-	few	TGCGCCAGCGGAACGACAGGAGCCCAATATGGCTACACCTTC	CASGTTGAQYGYTF
TRBV7-2	TRBJ1-4	-	-	TGTGCCAGCAGCCCCCTCCACGGCAGGGCCCTTGAAAAACTGTTTTTT	CASSPLHGRALEKLFF
TRBV7-9	TRBJ2-5	TRBD2	-	TGTGCCAGCAGCTTAGAACTAGCGAAAGAGACCCAGTACTTC	CASSLELAKETQYF
TRBV7-8	TRBJ2-2	-	-	TGTGCCAGCAGCTTAAGGAACACCGGGGAGCTGTTTTTT	CASSLRNTGELFF
TRBV7-6	TRBJ1-1	-	-	TGTGCCAGCAGCCGTTATGGGGGGAGCACTGAAGCTTTCTTT	CASSRYGGSTEAFF
TRBV7-9	TRBJ2-7	TRBD1	-	TGTGCCAGCAGCGTGGGACAGGGGTTTTCTCTCGAGCAGTACTTC	CASSVGQGFSLEQYF
TRBV27	TRBJ2-3	-	-	TGTGCCAGCAGTTTATCTCCCAGACCAGATACGCAGTATTTT	CASSLSPRPDTQYF
TRBV29-1	TRBJ1-5	-	few	TGCAGCGTTGTAGATAGCAATCAGCCCCAGCATTTT	CSVVDSNQPQHF
TRBV7-9	TRBJ1-5	TRBD1	-	TGTGCCAGCAGCCCGTCGACAGGGGCGTATAGCAATCAGCCCCAGCATTTT	CASSPSTGAYSNQPQHF
TRBV6-6	TRBJ2-7	TRBD2	-	TGTGCCAGCAGGGACACTAGCGAACCGTCCTCCTACGAGCAGTACTTC	CASRDTSEPSSYEQYF
TRBV5-1	TRBJ2-3	-	-	TGCGCCAGCAGCTTAGGGGGGCAGGAAGATACGCAGTATTTT	CASSLGGQEDTQYF
TRBV15	TRBJ2-7	-	-	TGTGCCACCAGCCACAGGGACAACTACGAGCAGTACTTC	CATSHRDNYEQYF
TRBV10-3	TRBJ2-3	TRBD1	few	TGTGCCATCAGTGAAGTCGTCGCAACAGGGGGCAGGGCAGATACGCAGTATTTT	CAISEVVATGGRADTQYF
TRBV10-3	TRBJ1-1	TRBD1	-	TGTAGCTCGAAAACAGGGGAGAACACTGAAGCTTTCTTT	CSSKTGENTEAFF
TRBV9	TRBJ2-2	TRBD2	large	TGTGCCAGCACCGGTCTCCCCCCAGATACTAGCGGGAGGAGTAACACCGGGGAGCTGTTTTTT	CASTGLPPDTSGRSNTGELFF
TRBV18	TRBJ2-3	TRBD2	-	TGTGCCAGCTCACCAGCCGGGACTAGAGGCACAGATACGCAGTATTTT	CASSPAGTRGTDTQYF
TRBV6-1	TRBJ1-1	-	-	TGTGCCAGCAGTGAAACGGGGGGGGCCTTCACTGAAGCTTTCTTT	CASSETGGAFTEAFF
TRBV11-1	TRBJ2-3	TRBD1	-	TGTGCCAGCAGTCAACAGGGGGCGGCAGATACGCAGTATTTT	CASSQQGAADTQYF
TRBV13	TRBJ2-3	-	-	TGTGCCAGCAGCCCCCGACCCACTAGCACAGATACGCAGTATTTT	CASSPRPTSTDTQYF
TRBV7-9	TRBJ2-7	TRBD2	-	TGTGCCAGCAGCCCGCAAACTAGCGGGGGGCTCGAGCAGTACTTC	CASSPQTSGGLEQYF
TRBV5-1	TRBJ1-2	TRBD1	-	TGCGCCAGCAGCAGAAACAGACAGGGAAACTATGGCTACACCTTC	CASSRNRQGNYGYTF
TRBV6-1	TRBJ2-3	TRBD1	-	TGTGCCAGCAGCCTACAGGGGGCCGGCACAGATACGCAGTATTTT	CASSLQGAGTDTQYF
TRBV18	TRBJ2-2	-	few	TGTGCCAGCTCACGACTAGATAGCGGGGAGCTGTTTTTT	CASSRLDSGELFF
TRBV4-1	TRBJ2-6	-	few	TGCGCCAGCAGCCCGTCCTGGAGCGCCAACGTCCTGACTTTC	CASSPSWSANVLTF
TRBV9	TRBJ2-7	TRBD2	-	TGTGCCAGCAGCGTAGCTCCGGGGGGATACGAGCAGTACTTC	CASSVAPGGYEQYF
TRBV5-4	TRBJ2-7	TRBD2	-	TGCGCCAGCAGCCAATTGGGACTAGCGGGAGGAAGCTCCTACGAGCAGTACTTC	CASSQLGLAGGSSYEQYF
TRBV15	TRBJ1-2	-	-	TGTGCCGGTGGGGGGCGGTACTGTGGCTACACCTTC	CAGGGRYCGYTF
TRBV12-5	TRBJ1-2	-	-	TGTGCTAGTGGGTCGGGGGGGAGATCCACATATGGCTACACCTTC	CASGSGGRSTYGYTF
TRBV4-2	TRBJ2-7	-	-	TGTGCCAGCAGCCAAGATAAACTAGCTGGTGCCTACGAGCAGTACTTC	CASSQDKLAGAYEQYF
TRBV18	TRBJ1-1	TRBD1	-	TGTGCCAGCTCCCAGAGTCTACCGGGACAGGGAAGAGAATACACTGAAGCTTTCTTT	CASSQSLPGQGREYTEAFF
TRBV7-9	TRBJ1-2	-	once	TGTGCCAGCAGCCACCCTACCGGGGGACTAGATGGCTACACCTTC	CASSHPTGGLDGYTF
TRBV19	TRBJ1-5	-	few	TGTGCCAGTAAGGCCCTCTTGGGTAGGAGGCAGCCCCAGCATTTT	CASKALLGRRQPQHF
TRBV19	TRBJ2-1	-	few	TGTGCCAGTAGGGGGGAGCTAAATGAGCAGTTCTTC	CASRGELNEQFF
TRBV7-8	TRBJ2-1	TRBD1	-	TGTGCCAGCAGCCTAAGACAGGGGCCCTACAATGAGCAGTTCTTC	CASSLRQGPYNEQFF
TRBV5-1	TRBJ1-3	-	-	TGCGCCAGCAGCCAGCTGGACTCTGGAAACACCATATATTTT	CASSQLDSGNTIYF
TRBV7-2	TRBJ1-2	TRBD1	once	TGTGCCAGCAGCCCCGAATCGACAGGGAACTATGGCTACACCTTC	CASSPESTGNYGYTF
TRBV5-1	TRBJ2-5	-	-	TGCGCCAGCAGCTTCACTAGCCAAGAGACCCAGTACTTC	CASSFTSQETQYF
TRBV5-6	TRBJ1-2	-	-	TGTGCCAGCAGCCCAGGATTATGGGGCCGTGACTATGGCTACACCTTC	CASSPGLWGRDYGYTF